The clone carrying this T cell receptor (beta chain) has a handful of counts. Its antigen remains unidentified. These data are taken from a study of T cell responses to AZD1222 COVID-19 vaccine. Method: immunoSEQ multiplex PCR; TCRdb's copy keeps in-frame clones and lacks some. The top ten hold around 5.5% of the sample, which has some 150,000 clones, about 90% seen once. Findings and caveats of the study: Baseline serology detected seropositivity in only a handful of AZD1222 recipients. Reportedly, close to half of spike-specific TCRs are directed against unmutated variant regions. With dominance at 160-218 and 743-854, vaccine-associated CD4 TCRs spanned spike.

The TCR comes from an adult in good health. The sample in question was peripheral blood, obtained on day 0 of AZD1222 vaccination.

For the CDR3, the DNA is TGTGCCAGCATCGGGAGTGGGACGGGATCCTACGAGCAGTACTTC. It is translated as CASIGSGTGSYEQYF. V usage is TRBV27 and J usage is TRBJ2-7; D possibly corresponds to TRBD2 (6 bases). From germline, CDR1 is MNHEY and CDR2 SMNVEV (reference sequence). Between the trimmed V and J ends, which lost 7 bases and 1 base, there was a span of 17 bases. The CDR3 loop spans 15 amino acids.